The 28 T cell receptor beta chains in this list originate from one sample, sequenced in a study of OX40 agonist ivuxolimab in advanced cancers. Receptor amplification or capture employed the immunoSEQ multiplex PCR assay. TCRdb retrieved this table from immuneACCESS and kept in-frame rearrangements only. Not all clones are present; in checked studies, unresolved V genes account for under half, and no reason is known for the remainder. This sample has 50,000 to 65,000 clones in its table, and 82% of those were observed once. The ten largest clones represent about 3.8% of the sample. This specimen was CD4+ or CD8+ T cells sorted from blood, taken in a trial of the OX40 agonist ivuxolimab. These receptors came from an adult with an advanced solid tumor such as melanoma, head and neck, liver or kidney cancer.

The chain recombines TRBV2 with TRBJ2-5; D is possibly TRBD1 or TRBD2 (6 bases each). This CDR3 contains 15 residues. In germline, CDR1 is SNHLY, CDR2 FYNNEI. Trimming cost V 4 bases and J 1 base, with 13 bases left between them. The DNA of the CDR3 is TGTGCCAGCAGTGTTTCCGGGGGCCTCCAAGAGACCCAGTACTTC. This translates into CASSVSGGLQETQYF.

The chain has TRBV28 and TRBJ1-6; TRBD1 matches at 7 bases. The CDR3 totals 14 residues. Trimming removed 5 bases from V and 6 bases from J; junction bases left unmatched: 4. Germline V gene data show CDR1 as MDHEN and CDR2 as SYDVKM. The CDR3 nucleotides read TGTGCCAGCAGTCTTGGACAGGCTAATTCACCCCTCCACTTT. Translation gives CASSLGQANSPLHF. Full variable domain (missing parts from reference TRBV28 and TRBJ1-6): DVKVTQSSRYLVKRTGEKVFLECVQDMDHENMFWYRQDPGLGLRLIYFSYDVKMKEKGDIPEGYSVSREKKERFSLILESASTNQTSMYLCASSLGQANSPLHFGNGTRLTVT.

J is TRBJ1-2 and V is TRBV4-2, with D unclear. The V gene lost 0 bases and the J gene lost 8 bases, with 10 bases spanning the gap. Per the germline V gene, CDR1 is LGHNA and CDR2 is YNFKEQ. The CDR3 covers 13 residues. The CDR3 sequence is CASSQDGIWGYTF. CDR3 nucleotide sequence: TGTGCCAGCAGCCAAGATGGGATTTGGGGCTACACCTTC.

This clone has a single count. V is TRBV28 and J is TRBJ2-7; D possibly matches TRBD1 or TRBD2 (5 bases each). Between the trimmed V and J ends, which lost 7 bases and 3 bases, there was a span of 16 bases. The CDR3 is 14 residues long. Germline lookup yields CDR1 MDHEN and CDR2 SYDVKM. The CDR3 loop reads CASKPRDPYYEQYF. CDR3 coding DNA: TGTGCCAGCAAGCCCAGGGACCCCTACTACGAGCAGTACTTC.

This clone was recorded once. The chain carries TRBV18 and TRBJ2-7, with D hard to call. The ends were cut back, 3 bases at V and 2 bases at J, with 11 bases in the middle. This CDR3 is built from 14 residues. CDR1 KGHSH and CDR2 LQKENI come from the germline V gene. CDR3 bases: TGTGCCAGCTCACCGGTGACGGAACCCTACGAGCAGTACTTC. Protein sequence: CASSPVTEPYEQYF.

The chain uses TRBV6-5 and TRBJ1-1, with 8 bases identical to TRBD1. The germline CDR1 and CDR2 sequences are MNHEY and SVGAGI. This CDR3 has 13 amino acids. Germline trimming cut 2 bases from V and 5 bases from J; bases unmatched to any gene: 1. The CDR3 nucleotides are TGTGCCAGCAGTTACGACAGGGGAACTGAAGCTTTCTTT. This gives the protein CASSYDRGTEAFF.

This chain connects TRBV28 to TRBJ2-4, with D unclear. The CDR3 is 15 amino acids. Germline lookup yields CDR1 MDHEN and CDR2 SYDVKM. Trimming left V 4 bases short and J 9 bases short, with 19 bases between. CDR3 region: CASSWATAGVGIQYF. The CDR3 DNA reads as TGTGCCAGCAGTTGGGCAACCGCTGGGGTAGGCATTCAGTACTTC.

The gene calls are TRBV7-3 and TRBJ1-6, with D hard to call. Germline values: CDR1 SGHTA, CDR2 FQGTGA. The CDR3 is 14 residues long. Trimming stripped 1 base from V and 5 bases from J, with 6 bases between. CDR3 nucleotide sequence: TGTGCCAGCAGCTTAAGGGCCAATAATTCACCCCTCCACTTT. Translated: CASSLRANNSPLHF.

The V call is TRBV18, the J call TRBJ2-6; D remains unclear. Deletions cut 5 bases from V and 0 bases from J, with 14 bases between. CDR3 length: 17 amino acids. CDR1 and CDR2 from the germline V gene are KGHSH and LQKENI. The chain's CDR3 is CASSELIPSSGANVLTF. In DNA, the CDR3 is TGTGCCAGCTCAGAACTAATCCCGAGCTCTGGGGCCAACGTCCTGACTTTC.

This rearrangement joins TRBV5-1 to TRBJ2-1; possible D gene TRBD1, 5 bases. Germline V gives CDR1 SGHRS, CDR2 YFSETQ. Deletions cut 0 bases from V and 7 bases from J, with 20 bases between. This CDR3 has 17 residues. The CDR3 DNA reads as TGCGCCAGCAGCTTGGCCAGACAGTTAATGTACCTTAATGAGCAGTTCTTC. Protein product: CASSLARQLMYLNEQFF.

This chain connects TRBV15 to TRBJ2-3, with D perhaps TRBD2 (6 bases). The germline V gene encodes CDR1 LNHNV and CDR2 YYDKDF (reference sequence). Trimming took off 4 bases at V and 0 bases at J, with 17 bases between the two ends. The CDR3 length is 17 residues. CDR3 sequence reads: CATSTSRAGTSTDTQYF. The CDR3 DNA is TGTGCCACCAGCACTTCAAGGGCCGGGACTAGCACAGATACGCAGTATTTT.

The CDR3 bases are TGCAGTGCTAGGACAGCCTACGAGCAGTACTTC. It specifies CSARTAYEQYF. V usage is TRBV20-1 and J usage is TRBJ2-7, with D possibly TRBD1 on 5 matching bases. V gave up 3 bases and J gave up 2 bases, with 5 bases separating them. This CDR3 region has 11 residues. Germline V gene lookup returns CDR1 DFQATT and CDR2 SNEGSKA (reference sequence).

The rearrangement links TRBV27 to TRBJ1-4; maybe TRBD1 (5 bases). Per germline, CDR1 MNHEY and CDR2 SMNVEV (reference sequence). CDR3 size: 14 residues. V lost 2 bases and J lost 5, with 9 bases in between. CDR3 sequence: CASSLGGVNEKLFF. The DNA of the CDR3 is TGTGCCAGCAGTTTAGGGGGGGTAAATGAAAAACTGTTTTTT.

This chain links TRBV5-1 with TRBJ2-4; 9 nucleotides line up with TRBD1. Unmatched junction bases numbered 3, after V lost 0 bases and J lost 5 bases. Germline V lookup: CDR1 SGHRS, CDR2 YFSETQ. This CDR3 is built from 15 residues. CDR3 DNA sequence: TGCGCCAGCAGCTTGGGACAGGGGGTCGAAAACATTCAGTACTTC. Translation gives CASSLGQGVENIQYF.

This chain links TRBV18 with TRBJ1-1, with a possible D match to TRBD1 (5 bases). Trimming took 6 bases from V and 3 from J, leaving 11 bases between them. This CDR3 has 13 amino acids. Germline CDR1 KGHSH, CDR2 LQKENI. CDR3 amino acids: CASSRGRDTEAFF. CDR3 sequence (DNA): TGTGCCAGCTCCCGAGGCAGGGACACTGAAGCTTTCTTT.

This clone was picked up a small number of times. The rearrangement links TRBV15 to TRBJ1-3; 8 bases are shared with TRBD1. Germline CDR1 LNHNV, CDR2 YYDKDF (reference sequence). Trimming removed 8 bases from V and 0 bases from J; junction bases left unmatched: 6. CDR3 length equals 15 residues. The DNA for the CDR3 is TGTGCCACCGGCGACAGGGGACTCTCTGGAAACACCATATATTTT. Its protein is CATGDRGLSGNTIYF.

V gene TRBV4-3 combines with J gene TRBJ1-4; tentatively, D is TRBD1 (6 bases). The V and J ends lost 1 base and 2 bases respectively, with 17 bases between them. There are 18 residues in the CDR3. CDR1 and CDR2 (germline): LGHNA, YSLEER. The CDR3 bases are TGCGCCAGCAGCCAAGGACTGACTGCGGGGGGCACTAATGAAAAACTGTTTTTT. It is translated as CASSQGLTAGGTNEKLFF.

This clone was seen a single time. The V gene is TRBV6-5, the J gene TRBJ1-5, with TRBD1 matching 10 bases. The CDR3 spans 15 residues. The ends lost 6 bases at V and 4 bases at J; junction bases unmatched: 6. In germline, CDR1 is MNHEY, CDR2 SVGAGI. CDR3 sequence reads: CASRGGQGSNQPQHF. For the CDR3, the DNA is TGTGCCAGCAGGGGGGGACAGGGGAGTAATCAGCCCCAGCATTTT.

The CDR3 here is CASTGGAVVTEAFF. DNA for the CDR3: TGTGCCAGCACGGGCGGGGCGGTGGTGACTGAAGCTTTCTTT. The chain joins TRBV6-6 to TRBJ1-1, with D tentatively TRBD1 (5 bases). CDR3 size: 14 residues. Germline CDR1 MNHNY, CDR2 SVGAGI (reference sequence). V was clipped by 7 bases and J by 5 bases, with 17 bases between them.

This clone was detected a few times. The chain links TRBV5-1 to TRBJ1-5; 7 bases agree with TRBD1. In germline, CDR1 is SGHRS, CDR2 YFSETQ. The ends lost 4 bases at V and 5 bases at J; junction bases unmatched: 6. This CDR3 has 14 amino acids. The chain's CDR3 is CASSRQGGDQPQHF. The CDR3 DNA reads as TGCGCCAGCAGCCGACAGGGCGGGGATCAGCCCCAGCATTTT.

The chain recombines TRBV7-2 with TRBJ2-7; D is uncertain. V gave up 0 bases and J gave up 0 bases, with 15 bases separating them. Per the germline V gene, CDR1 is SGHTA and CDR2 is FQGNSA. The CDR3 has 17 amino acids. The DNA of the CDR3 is TGTGCCAGCAGCTTAGCCACCTCCAGATTAGACTCCTACGAGCAGTACTTC. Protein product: CASSLATSRLDSYEQYF.

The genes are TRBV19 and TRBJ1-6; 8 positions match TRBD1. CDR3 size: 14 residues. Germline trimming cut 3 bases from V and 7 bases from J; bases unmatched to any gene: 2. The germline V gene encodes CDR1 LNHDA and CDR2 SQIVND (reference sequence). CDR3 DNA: TGTGCCAGTAGTATGACAGGGGCGAATTCACCCCTCCACTTT. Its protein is CASSMTGANSPLHF.

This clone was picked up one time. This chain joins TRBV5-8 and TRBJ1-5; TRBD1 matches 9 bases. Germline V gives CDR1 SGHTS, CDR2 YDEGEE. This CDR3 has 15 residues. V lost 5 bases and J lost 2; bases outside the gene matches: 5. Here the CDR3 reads CASSRDRAGNQPQHF. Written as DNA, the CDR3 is TGTGCCAGCAGTAGGGACAGGGCGGGCAATCAGCCCCAGCATTTT.

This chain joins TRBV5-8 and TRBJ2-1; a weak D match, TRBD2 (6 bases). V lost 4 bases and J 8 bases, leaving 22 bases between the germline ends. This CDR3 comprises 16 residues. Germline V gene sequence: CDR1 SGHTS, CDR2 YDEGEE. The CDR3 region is CASSRRIAVGNYEQFF. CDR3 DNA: TGTGCCAGCAGCCGCCGGATAGCGGTAGGAAACTATGAGCAGTTCTTC.

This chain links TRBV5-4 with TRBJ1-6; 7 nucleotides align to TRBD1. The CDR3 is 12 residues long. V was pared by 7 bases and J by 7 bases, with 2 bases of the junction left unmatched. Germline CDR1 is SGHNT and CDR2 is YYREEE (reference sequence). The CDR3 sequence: CASGTENSPLHF. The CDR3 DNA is TGTGCCAGCGGGACAGAAAATTCACCCCTCCACTTT.

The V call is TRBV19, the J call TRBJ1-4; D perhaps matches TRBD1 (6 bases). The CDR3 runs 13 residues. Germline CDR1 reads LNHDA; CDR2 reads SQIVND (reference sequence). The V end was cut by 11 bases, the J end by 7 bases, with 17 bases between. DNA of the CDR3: TGTGCCGTTTCTTCGGACAGTCGTGAAAAACTGTTTTTT. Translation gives CAVSSDSREKLFF.

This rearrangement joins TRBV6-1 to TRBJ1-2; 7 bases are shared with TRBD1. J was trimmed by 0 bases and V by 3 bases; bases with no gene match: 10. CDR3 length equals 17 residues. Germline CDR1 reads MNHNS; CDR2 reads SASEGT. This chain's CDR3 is CASSDKKQGDANYGYTF. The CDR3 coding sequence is TGTGCCAGCAGTGATAAGAAGCAGGGGGACGCTAACTATGGCTACACCTTC.

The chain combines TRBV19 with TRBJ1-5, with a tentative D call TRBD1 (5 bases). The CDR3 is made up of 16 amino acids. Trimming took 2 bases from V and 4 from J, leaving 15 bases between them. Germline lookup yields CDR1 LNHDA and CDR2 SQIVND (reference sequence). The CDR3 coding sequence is TGTGCCAGTAGTATACAGAGCCAGGGTCCTAATCAGCCCCAGCATTTT. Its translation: CASSIQSQGPNQPQHF. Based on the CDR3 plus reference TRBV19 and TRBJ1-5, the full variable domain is DGGITQSPKYLFRKEGQNVTLSCEQNLNHDAMYWYRQDPGQGLRLIYYSQIVNDFQKGDIAEGYSVSREKKESFPLTVTSAQKNPTAFYLCASSIQSQGPNQPQHFGDGTRLSIL.